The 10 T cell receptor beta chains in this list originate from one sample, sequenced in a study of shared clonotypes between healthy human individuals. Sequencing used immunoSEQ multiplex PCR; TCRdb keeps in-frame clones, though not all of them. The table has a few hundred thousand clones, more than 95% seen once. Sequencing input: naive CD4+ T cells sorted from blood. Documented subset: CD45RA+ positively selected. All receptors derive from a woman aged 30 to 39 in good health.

CDR3 nucleotide sequence: TGTGCCAGCAGTACACTGGGCACCGGGGAGCTGTTTTTT. It is translated as CASSTLGTGELFF. The rearrangement uses TRBV2 and TRBJ2-2; no definite D call. V was pared by 5 bases and J by 4 bases, with 8 bases between. CDR3 size: 13 residues. Germline CDR1 SNHLY, CDR2 FYNNEI.

The CDR3 DNA reads as TGTGCCACTGAATCGGACAGGGGACTATATGGCTACACCTTC. This translates into CATESDRGLYGYTF. V gene TRBV2 combines with J gene TRBJ1-2; 9 positions match TRBD1. This CDR3 has 14 amino acids. Germline trimming cut 10 bases from V and 5 bases from J; bases unmatched to any gene: 11. The V gene's germline CDR1 is SNHLY and CDR2 FYNNEI.

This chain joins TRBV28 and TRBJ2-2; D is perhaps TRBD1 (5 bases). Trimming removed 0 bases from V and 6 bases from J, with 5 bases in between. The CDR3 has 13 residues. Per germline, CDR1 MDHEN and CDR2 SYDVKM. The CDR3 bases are TGTGCCAGCAGTTTATGGGGGCCCGGGGAGCTGTTTTTT. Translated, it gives CASSLWGPGELFF.

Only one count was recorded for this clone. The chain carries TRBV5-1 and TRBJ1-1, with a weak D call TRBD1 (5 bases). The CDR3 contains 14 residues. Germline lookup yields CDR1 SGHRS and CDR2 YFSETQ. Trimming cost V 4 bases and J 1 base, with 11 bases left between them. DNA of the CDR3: TGCGCCAGCAGCGGAGGGGTTACGAACACTGAAGCTTTCTTT. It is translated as CASSGGVTNTEAFF.

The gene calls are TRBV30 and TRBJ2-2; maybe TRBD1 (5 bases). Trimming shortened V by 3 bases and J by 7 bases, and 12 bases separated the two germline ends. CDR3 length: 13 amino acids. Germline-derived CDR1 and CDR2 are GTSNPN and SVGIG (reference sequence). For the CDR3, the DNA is TGTGCCTGGAGATCAGACAGAATCGGGGAGCTGTTTTTT. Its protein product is CAWRSDRIGELFF. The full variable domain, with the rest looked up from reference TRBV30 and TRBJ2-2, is SQTIHQWPATLVQPVGSPLSLECTVEGTSNPNLYWYRQAAGRGLQLLFYSVGIGQISSEVPQNLSASRPQDRQFILSSKKLLLSDSGFYLCAWRSDRIGELFFGEGSRLTVL.

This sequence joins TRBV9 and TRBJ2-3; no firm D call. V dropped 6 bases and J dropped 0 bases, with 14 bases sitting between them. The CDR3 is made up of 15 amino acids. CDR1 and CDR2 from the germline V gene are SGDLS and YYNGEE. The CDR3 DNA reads TGTGCCAGCACCAGAGACGGCCGGAGCACAGATACGCAGTATTTT. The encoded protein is CASTRDGRSTDTQYF.

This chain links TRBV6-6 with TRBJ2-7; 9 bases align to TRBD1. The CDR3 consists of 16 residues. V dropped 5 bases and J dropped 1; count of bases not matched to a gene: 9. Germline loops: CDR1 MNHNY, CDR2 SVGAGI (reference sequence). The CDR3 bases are TGTGCCAGCAGTAAACATACCGGGACAGGGTCCTACGAGCAGTACTTC. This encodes CASSKHTGTGSYEQYF.

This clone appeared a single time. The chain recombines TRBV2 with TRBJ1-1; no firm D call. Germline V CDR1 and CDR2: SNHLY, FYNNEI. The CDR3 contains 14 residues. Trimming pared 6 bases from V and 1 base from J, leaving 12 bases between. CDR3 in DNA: TGTGCCAGCAGCAAGGGTAAGTCGAACACTGAAGCTTTCTTT. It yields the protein CASSKGKSNTEAFF.

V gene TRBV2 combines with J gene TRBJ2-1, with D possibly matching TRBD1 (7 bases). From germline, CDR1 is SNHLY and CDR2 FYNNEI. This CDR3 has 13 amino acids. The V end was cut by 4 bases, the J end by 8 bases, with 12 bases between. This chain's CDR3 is CASSGDREDEQFF. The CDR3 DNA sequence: TGTGCCAGCAGTGGAGACAGGGAGGATGAGCAGTTCTTC.

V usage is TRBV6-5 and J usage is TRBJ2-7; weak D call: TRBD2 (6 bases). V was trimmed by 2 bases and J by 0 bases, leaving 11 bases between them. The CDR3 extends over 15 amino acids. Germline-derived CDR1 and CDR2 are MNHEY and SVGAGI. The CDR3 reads CASSYGGSTSYEQYF. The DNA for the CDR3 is TGTGCCAGCAGTTACGGGGGGTCCACCTCCTACGAGCAGTACTTC.